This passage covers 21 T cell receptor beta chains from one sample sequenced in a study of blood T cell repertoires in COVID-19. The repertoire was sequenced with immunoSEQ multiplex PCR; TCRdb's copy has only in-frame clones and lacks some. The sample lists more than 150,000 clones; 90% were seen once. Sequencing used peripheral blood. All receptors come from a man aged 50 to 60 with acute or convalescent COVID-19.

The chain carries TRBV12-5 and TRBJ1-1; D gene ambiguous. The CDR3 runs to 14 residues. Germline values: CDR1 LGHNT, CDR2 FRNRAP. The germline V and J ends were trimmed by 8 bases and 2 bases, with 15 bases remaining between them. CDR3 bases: TGTGCTAGTCAGGCGGAGGTTTCTAACACTGAAGCTTTCTTT. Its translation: CASQAEVSNTEAFF.

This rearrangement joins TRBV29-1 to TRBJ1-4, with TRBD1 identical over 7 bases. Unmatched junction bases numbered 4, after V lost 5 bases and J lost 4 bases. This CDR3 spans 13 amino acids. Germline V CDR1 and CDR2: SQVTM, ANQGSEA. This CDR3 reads CSVRTGGNEKLFF. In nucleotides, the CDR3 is TGCAGCGTTAGGACAGGTGGTAATGAAAAACTGTTTTTT.

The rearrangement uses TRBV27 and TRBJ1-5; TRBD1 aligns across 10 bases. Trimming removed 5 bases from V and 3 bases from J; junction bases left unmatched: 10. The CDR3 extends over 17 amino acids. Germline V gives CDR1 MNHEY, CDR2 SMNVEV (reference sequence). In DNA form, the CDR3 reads TGTGCCAGCAGTCTCTCCTGGACAGGGGGGGACAATCAGCCCCAGCATTTT. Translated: CASSLSWTGGDNQPQHF.

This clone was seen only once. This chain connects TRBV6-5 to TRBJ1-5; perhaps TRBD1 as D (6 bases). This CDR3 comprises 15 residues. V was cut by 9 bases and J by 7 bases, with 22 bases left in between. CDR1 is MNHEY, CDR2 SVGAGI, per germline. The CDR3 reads CASVSRGGARQPQHF. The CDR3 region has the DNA TGTGCCAGTGTTAGCCGGGGGGGGGCGCGGCAGCCCCAGCATTTT.

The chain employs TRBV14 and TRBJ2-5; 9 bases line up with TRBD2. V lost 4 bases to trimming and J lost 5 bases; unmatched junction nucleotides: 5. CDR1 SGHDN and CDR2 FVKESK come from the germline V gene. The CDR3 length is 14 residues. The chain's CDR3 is CASSPGLARETQYF. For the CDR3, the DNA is TGTGCCAGCAGCCCCGGACTAGCGAGGGAGACCCAGTACTTC.

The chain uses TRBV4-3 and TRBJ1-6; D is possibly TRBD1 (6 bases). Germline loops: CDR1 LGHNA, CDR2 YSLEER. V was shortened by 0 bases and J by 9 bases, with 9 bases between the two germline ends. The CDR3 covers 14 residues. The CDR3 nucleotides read TGCGCCAGCAGCCAAGAGGACAGCATTTCACCCCTCCACTTT. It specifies CASSQEDSISPLHF.

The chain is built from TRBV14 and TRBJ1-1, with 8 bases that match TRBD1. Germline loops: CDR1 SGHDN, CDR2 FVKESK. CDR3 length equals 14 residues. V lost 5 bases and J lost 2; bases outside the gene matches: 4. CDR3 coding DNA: TGTGCCAGCAGCGCTGGACAGGGAAACACTGAAGCTTTCTTT. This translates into CASSAGQGNTEAFF. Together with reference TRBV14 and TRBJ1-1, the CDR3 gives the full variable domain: EAGVTQFPSHSVIEKGQTVTLRCDPISGHDNLYWYRRVMGKEIKFLLHFVKESKQDESGMPNNRFLAERTGGTYSTLKVQPAELEDSGVYFCASSAGQGNTEAFFGQGTRLTVV.

The CDR3 here is CASRPARGRETQYF. CDR3 nucleotide sequence: TGTGCCAGCAGGCCAGCTCGGGGTCGAGAGACCCAGTACTTC. The chain employs TRBV21-1 and TRBJ2-5; TRBD2 reflects the table's D call only, with no check against the DNA. TRBV21-1 is marked as a pseudogene. The CDR3 covers 14 residues.

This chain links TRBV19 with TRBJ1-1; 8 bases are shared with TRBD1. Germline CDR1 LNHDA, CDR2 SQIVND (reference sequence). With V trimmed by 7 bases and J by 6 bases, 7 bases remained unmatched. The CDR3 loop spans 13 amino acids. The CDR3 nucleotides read TGTGCCAGTAAGGACAGGGTCCAGGCTGAAGCTTTCTTT. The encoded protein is CASKDRVQAEAFF.

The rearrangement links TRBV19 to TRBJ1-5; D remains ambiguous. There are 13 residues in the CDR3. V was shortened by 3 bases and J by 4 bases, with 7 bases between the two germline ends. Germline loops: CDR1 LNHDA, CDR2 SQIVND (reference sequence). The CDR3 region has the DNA TGTGCCAGTAGTATTGCACAGAATCAGCCCCAGCATTTT. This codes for CASSIAQNQPQHF.

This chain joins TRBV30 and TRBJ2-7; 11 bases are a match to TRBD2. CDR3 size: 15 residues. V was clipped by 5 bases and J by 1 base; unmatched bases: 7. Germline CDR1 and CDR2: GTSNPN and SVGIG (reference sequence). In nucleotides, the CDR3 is TGTGCCTGGGGGGGGACTAGCGGAATATCCTACGAGCAGTACTTC. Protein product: CAWGGTSGISYEQYF.

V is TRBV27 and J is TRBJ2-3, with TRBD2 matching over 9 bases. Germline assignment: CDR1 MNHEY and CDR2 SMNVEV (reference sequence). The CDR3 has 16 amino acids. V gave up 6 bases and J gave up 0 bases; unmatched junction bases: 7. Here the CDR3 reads CASSQPAGGSTDTQYF. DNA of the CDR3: TGTGCCAGCAGCCAACCAGCGGGGGGCAGCACAGATACGCAGTATTTT.

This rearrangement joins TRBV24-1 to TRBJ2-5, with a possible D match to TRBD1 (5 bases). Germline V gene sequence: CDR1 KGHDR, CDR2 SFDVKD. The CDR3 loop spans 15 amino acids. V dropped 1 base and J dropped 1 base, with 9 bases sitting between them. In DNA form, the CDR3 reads TGTGCCACCAGTGATTTCCAGGGTACCCAAGAGACCCAGTACTTC. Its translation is CATSDFQGTQETQYF.

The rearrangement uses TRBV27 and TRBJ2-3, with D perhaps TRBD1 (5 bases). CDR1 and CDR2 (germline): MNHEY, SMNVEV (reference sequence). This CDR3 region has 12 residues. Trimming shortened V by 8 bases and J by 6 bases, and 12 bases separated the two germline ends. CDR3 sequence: CASGWTSDTQYF. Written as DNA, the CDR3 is TGTGCCAGCGGCTGGACAAGCGATACGCAGTATTTT.

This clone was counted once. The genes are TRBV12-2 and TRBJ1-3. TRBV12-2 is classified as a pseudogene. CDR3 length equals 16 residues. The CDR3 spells CASRLVGGSSGNTIYF. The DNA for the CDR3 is TGTGCAAGTCGCTTAGTTGGCGGTAGCTCTGGAAACACCATATATTTT.

Written as DNA, the CDR3 is TGTGCCAGCAGCCAGGACAGACCCTCCTACAATGAGCAGTTCTTC. Residues: CASSQDRPSYNEQFF. This rearrangement joins TRBV7-8 to TRBJ2-1; D perhaps matches TRBD1 (6 bases). Germline CDR1 is SGHVS and CDR2 is FQNEAQ. Trimming took 5 bases from V and 0 from J, leaving 11 bases between them. CDR3 length equals 15 residues.

CDR3 protein: CASSPYRGADTQYF. The CDR3 coding sequence is TGTGCCAGCAGCCCGTACAGGGGCGCAGATACGCAGTATTTT. This chain joins TRBV7-3 and TRBJ2-3; 7 bases agree with TRBD1. From germline, CDR1 is SGHTA and CDR2 FQGTGA. V dropped 5 bases and J dropped 4; count of bases not matched to a gene: 6. The CDR3 covers 14 residues.

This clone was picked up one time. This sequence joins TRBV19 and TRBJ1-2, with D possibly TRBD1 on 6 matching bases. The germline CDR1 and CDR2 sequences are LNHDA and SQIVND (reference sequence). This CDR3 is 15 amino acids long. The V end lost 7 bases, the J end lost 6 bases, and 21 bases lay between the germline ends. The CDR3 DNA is TGTGCCAGTAAAGTTGCACAGGGCAGTTATCATGGCTACACCTTC. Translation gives CASKVAQGSYHGYTF. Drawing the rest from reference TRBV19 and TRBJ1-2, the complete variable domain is DGGITQSPKYLFRKEGQNVTLSCEQNLNHDAMYWYRQDPGQGLRLIYYSQIVNDFQKGDIAEGYSVSREKKESFPLTVTSAQKNPTAFYLCASKVAQGSYHGYTFGSGTRLTVV.

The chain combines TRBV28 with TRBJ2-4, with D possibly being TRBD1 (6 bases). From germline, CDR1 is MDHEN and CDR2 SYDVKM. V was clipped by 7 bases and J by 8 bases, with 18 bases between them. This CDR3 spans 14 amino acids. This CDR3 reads CASNIRAGVDIQYF. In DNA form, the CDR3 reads TGTGCCAGCAACATAAGGGCAGGGGTGGACATTCAGTACTTC.

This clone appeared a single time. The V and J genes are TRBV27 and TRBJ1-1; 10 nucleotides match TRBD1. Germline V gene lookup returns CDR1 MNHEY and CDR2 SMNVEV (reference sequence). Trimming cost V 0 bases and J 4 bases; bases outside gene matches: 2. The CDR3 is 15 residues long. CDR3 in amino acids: CASSLSRTGGTEAFF. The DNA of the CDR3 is TGTGCCAGCAGTTTATCGAGGACAGGGGGCACTGAAGCTTTCTTT.

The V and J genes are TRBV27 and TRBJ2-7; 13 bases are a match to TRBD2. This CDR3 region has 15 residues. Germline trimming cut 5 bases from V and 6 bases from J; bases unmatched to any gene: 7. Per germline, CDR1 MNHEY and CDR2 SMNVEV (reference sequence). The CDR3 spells CASSLGLAGASEQYF. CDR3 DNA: TGTGCCAGCAGTCTCGGACTAGCGGGAGCAAGCGAGCAGTACTTC.